The following is a TCR beta chain sequence with its context. The antigen remains undetermined. This entry is derived from a study of T cell responses to AZD1222 COVID-19 vaccine. This CDR3 region has 16 residues. V shed 6 bases, J shed 2 bases, and the junction held 11 bases outside the gene matches. Per germline, CDR1 LNHDA and CDR2 SQIVND (reference sequence). Study outcomes and limitations: The study identified only five to seven AZD1222 recipients as seropositive at baseline. Donors were largely white British and mainly female; clonal diversity was possibly underestimated. A reported finding is that nearly half of spike-specific TCRs target unmutated variant regions. Vaccine-related CD4 TCRs covered spike, predominating at 160-218 and 743-854.

Here immunoSEQ multiplex PCR was the method, and the copy in TCRdb shows in-frame clones only, minus some. The sample has around 150,000 clones, roughly 90% seen once. The sequence came from an adult in good health. The J gene is TRBJ2-7, the V gene TRBV19; 9 bases are shared with TRBD1. The sequencing here drew on peripheral blood, taken on day 0 of AZD1222 vaccination. CDR3 sequence reads: CASRGWTGEAPYEQYF. The CDR3 region has the DNA TGTGCCAGTAGGGGATGGACAGGGGAGGCCCCCTACGAGCAGTACTTC.